The 17 T cell receptor beta chains listed next were all sequenced from one sample in a study of blood T cell repertoires in COVID-19. Measured with immunoSEQ multiplex PCR; TCRdb has only the in-frame clones, and not every one. The table lists a few hundred thousand clones, about 88% of them singletons. Sequencing input: peripheral blood. These TCRs come from a woman aged 55-70 years with acute or convalescent COVID-19.

V usage is TRBV9 and J usage is TRBJ2-1; TRBD2 matches 12 bases. The CDR3 has 17 residues. Germline V gene sequence: CDR1 SGDLS, CDR2 YYNGEE. The junction had 7 bases not matched to a gene; V was cut back by 1 base and J by 5 bases. CDR3 sequence reads: CASSVRTSGDQDNEQFF. The DNA of the CDR3 is TGTGCCAGCAGCGTACGGACTAGCGGGGACCAGGACAATGAGCAGTTCTTC.

V gene TRBV4-2 combines with J gene TRBJ2-1, with 7 positions matching TRBD2. Trimming cost V 0 bases and J 5 bases; bases outside gene matches: 16. Germline V CDR1 and CDR2: LGHNA, YNFKEQ. The CDR3 loop spans 19 amino acids. The CDR3 sequence is CASSQETGTIWVANNEQFF. The CDR3 DNA reads as TGTGCCAGCAGCCAAGAGACCGGGACTATTTGGGTGGCCAACAATGAGCAGTTCTTC.

The CDR3 loop is CASSTTGVPTNEKLFF. The CDR3 DNA sequence: TGTGCCAGTAGTACTACAGGGGTTCCAACTAATGAAAAACTGTTTTTT. The V gene is TRBV19, the J gene TRBJ1-4; 7 bases map to TRBD1. With V trimmed by 4 bases and J by 0 bases, 5 bases remained unmatched. The CDR3 sequence is 16 residues long. From germline, CDR1 is LNHDA and CDR2 SQIVND (reference sequence).

This clone was counted a few times. This chain links TRBV19 with TRBJ1-6; D possibly corresponds to TRBD1 (5 bases). Trimming took off 6 bases at V and 12 bases at J, with 15 bases between the two ends. Germline V CDR1 and CDR2: LNHDA, SQIVND (reference sequence). The CDR3 length is 13 residues. Written as DNA, the CDR3 is TGTGCCAGTAGCACTGACCTGGGGGGACCCCTCCACTTT. Residues: CASSTDLGGPLHF.

V and J are TRBV6-2 or TRBV6-3 and TRBJ2-5; D gene uncertain. This CDR3 comprises 11 residues. The V end lost 5 bases, the J end lost 4 bases, and 5 bases lay between the germline ends. Germline lookup yields CDR1 MNHEY and CDR2 SVGEGT. The DNA for the CDR3 is TGTGCCAGCAGTCTTTCAGAGACCCAGTACTTC. Protein: CASSLSETQYF.

This rearrangement joins TRBV19 to TRBJ1-5; no clear D. This CDR3 contains 12 residues. Germline assignment: CDR1 LNHDA and CDR2 SQIVND (reference sequence). V lost 5 bases and J lost 6, with 8 bases in between. The CDR3 DNA follows: TGTGCCAGTAGTCGGCCGGGTCAGCCCCAGCATTTT. Protein: CASSRPGQPQHF.

The V gene is TRBV15, the J gene TRBJ2-2; 7 bases match TRBD1. The CDR3 is made up of 15 amino acids. Trimming at V came to 5 bases and at J to 5 bases, leaving 8 bases not matched to a gene. CDR1 is LNHNV, CDR2 YYDKDF, per germline (reference sequence). The CDR3 nucleotides are TGTGCCACCAGCGGGGAAGGGGGCCGGACCGGGGAGCTGTTTTTT. It is translated as CATSGEGGRTGELFF.

The CDR3 sequence: CASSSIGSGYYNEQFF. DNA of the CDR3: TGTGCCAGCAGCTCAATAGGTAGCGGGTATTACAATGAGCAGTTCTTC. V and J are TRBV11-2 and TRBJ2-1; TRBD2 matches 7 bases. Germline V gene sequence: CDR1 SGHAT, CDR2 FQNNGV. Trimming removed 4 bases from V and 4 bases from J; junction bases left unmatched: 10. This CDR3 has 16 residues.

This clone came up a few times. The chain has TRBV7-9 and TRBJ2-3; 14 bases line up with TRBD2. The CDR3 loop spans 18 amino acids. V shed 5 bases, J shed 1 base, and the junction held 8 bases outside the gene matches. Looked up from germline, CDR1 is SEHNR and CDR2 is FQNEAQ (reference sequence). The CDR3 DNA is TGTGCCAGCAGCCGGGGACTAGCGGGAGAGATTCGCACAGATACGCAGTATTTT. Translation: CASSRGLAGEIRTDTQYF.

The chain joins TRBV6-5 to TRBJ2-1, with 8 bases lining up with TRBD2. CDR1 is MNHEY, CDR2 SVGAGI, per germline. There are 14 residues in the CDR3. After removal of 6 bases from V and 2 bases from J, the junction contained 3 bases not matched to a gene. In nucleotides, the CDR3 is TGTGCCAGCAGACTAGCGGAGACCTACAATGAGCAGTTCTTC. Protein product: CASRLAETYNEQFF.

This clone was detected once. The chain carries TRBV5-4 and TRBJ2-4; maybe TRBD2 (6 bases). The CDR3 has 14 residues. Germline V gene lookup returns CDR1 SGHNT and CDR2 YYREEE (reference sequence). V lost 0 bases and J 8 bases, leaving 12 bases between the germline ends. The DNA of the CDR3 is TGTGCCAGCAGCTTGGAAGGAGGGGTAGACATTCAGTACTTC. Its translation: CASSLEGGVDIQYF.

The chain employs TRBV7-2 and TRBJ1-4, with D perhaps TRBD1 (5 bases). V was pared by 2 bases and J by 8 bases, with 12 bases between. Germline CDR1 is SGHTA and CDR2 is FQGNSA. CDR3 length equals 14 residues. The DNA for the CDR3 is TGTGCCAGCAGCTTAAATCAGGGAAGGGAAAAACTGTTTTTT. Translating it yields CASSLNQGREKLFF. Together with reference TRBV7-2 and TRBJ1-4, the CDR3 gives the full variable domain: GAGVSQSPSNKVTEKGKDVELRCDPISGHTALYWYRQSLGQGLEFLIYFQGNSAPDKSGLPSDRFSAERTGGSVSTLTIQRTQQEDSAVYLCASSLNQGREKLFFGSGTQLSVL.

This rearrangement joins TRBV6-4 to TRBJ2-1; 10 positions agree with TRBD1. J was trimmed by 5 bases and V by 7 bases; bases with no gene match: 5. Germline CDR1 is MRHNA and CDR2 is SNTAGT. CDR3 size: 14 residues. CDR3 amino acids: CASTPGQGNNEQFF. The CDR3 nucleotides read TGTGCCAGCACCCCGGGACAGGGGAACAATGAGCAGTTCTTC.

The gene calls are TRBV6-5 and TRBJ1-2; weak D call: TRBD1 (5 bases). CDR3 length: 13 amino acids. Trimming took off 6 bases at V and 1 base at J, with 9 bases between the two ends. Germline V CDR1 and CDR2: MNHEY, SVGAGI. The CDR3 region has the DNA TGTGCCAGCAGACAGGTTGTTAACTATGGCTACACCTTC. Translating it yields CASRQVVNYGYTF.

V usage is TRBV18 and J usage is TRBJ2-7, with 7 bases aligning to TRBD1. CDR1 is KGHSH, CDR2 LQKENI, per germline. J gave up 9 bases and V 6 bases, and 17 bases lay outside the gene matches. The CDR3 contains 15 residues. The CDR3 sequence: CASSRKGTVEVGQYF. Here the CDR3 DNA reads TGTGCCAGCTCCCGAAAGGGGACAGTGGAAGTCGGGCAGTACTTC.

In this sample, this clone turned up once. The chain recombines TRBV6-2 or TRBV6-3 with TRBJ2-1; D not resolved. This CDR3 has 13 residues. Germline-derived CDR1 and CDR2 are MNHEY and SVGEGT. V was pared by 0 bases and J by 6 bases, with 6 bases between. The CDR3 DNA reads as TGTGCCAGCAGTTACTCGAGAGGCAATGAGCAGTTCTTC. Translation: CASSYSRGNEQFF.

This clone was detected once. The chain is built from TRBV6-5 and TRBJ2-5; D possibly corresponds to TRBD2 (7 bases). This CDR3 is 16 amino acids long. V lost 2 bases, J lost 5 bases, and 18 bases lay in between. From germline, CDR1 is MNHEY and CDR2 SVGAGI. The CDR3 sequence is CASSYPIGGGWETQYF. CDR3 nucleotide sequence: TGTGCCAGCAGTTACCCAATAGGGGGGGGTTGGGAGACCCAGTACTTC.